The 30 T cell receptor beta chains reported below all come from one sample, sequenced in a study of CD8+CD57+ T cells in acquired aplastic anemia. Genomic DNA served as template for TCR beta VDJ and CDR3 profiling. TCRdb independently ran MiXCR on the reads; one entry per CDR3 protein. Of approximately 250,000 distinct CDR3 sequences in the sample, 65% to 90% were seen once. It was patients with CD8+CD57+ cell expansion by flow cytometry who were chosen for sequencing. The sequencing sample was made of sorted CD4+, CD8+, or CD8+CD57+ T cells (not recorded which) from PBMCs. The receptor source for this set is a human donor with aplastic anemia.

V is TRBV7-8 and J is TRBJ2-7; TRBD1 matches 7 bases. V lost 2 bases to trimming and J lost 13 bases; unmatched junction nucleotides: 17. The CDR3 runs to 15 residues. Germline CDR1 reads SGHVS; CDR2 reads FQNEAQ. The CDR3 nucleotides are TGTGCCAGCAGCTTACATCCAGACGGGACAGCCCTTTCCTACGTC. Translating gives CASSLHPDGTALSYV.

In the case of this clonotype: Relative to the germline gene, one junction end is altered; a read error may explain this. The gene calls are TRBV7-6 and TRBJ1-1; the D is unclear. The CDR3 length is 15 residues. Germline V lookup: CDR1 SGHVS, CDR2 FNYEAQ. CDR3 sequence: CASSLAPTDKQEVFF. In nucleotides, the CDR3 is TGTGCCAGCAGCTTAGCTCCCACAGATAAGCAGGAAGTTTTCTTT.

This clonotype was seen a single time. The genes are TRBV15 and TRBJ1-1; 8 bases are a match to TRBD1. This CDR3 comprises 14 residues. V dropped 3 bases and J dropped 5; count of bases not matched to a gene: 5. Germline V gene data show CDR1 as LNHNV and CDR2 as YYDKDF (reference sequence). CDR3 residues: CATSSDRGLTEAFF. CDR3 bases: TGTGCCACCAGCAGCGACAGGGGTTTGACTGAAGCTTTCTTT.

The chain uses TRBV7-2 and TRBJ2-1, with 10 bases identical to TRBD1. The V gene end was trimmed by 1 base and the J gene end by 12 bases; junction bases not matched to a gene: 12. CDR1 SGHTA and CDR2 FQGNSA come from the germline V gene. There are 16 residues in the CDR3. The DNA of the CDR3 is TGTGCCAGCAGCTTAGGGGGACAGGGGCCTACAGATACGCAGTTCTTC. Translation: CASSLGGQGPTDTQFF.

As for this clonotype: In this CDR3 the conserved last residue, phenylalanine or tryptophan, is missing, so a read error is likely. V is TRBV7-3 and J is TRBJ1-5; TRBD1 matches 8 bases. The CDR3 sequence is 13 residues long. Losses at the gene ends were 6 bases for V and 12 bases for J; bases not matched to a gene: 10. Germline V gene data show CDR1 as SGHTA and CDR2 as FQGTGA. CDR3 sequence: CASRTTGQANQHD. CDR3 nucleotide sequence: TGTGCCAGCAGGACAACGGGACAGGCGAACCAGCATGAT.

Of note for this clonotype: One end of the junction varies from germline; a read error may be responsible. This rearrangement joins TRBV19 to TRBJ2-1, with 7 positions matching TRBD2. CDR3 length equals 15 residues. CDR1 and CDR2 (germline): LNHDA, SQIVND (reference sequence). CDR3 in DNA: TGTGCCAGTAGTATAGCGGGGGGAGCGTGCAATGAGCAGTTATTT. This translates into CASSIAGGACNEQLF.

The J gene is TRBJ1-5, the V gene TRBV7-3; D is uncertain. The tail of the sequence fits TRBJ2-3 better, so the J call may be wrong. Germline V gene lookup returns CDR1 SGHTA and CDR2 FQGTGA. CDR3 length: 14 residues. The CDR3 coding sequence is TGTGCCAGCAGTTTAGCCGATAGCACTCAGCCCCAGTATTTT. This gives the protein CASSLADSTQPQYF.

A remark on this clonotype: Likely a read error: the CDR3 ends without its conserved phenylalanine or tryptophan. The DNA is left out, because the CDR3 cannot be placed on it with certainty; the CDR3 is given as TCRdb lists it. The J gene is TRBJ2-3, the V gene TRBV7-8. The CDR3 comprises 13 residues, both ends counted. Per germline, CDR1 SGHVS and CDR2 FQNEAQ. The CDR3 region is CASGLGGADTQQY.

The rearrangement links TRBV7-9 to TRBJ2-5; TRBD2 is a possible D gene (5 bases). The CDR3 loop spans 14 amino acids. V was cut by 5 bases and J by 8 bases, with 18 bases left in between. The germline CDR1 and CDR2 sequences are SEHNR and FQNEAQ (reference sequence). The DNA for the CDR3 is TGTGCCAGCAGCAGCGGCTGCGACACAGAAACCCAGTACTTC. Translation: CASSSGCDTETQYF.

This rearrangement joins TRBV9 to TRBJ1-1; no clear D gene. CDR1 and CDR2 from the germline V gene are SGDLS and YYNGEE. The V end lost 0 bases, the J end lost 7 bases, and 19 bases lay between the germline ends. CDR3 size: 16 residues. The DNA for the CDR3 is TGTGCCAGCAGCGTAGGGTCAGATACGCTGTACATTGAAGCTTTCTTT. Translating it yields CASSVGSDTLYIEAFF.

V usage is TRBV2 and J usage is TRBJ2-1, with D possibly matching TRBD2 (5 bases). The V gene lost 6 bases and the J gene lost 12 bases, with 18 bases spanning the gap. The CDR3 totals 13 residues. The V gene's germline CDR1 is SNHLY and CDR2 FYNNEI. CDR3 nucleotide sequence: TGTGCCAGCAGCGTCGCGGGCACAAATACGCAGTTCTTC. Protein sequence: CASSVAGTNTQFF.

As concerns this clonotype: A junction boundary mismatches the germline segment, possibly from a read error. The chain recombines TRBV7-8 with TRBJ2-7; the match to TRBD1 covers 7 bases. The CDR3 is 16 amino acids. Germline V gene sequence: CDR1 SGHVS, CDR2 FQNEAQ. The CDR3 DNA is TGTGCCGGCAGCTTACCCCGGGACAGAGCCTCCTACGAGCAGTACTTC. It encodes CAGSLPRDRASYEQYF. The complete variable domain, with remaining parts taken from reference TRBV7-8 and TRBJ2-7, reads GAGVSQSPRYKVAKRGQDVALRCDPISGHVSLFWYQQALGQGPEFLTYFQNEAQLDKSGLPSDRFFAERPEGSVSTLKIQRTQQEDSAVYLCAGSLPRDRASYEQYFGPGTRLTVT.

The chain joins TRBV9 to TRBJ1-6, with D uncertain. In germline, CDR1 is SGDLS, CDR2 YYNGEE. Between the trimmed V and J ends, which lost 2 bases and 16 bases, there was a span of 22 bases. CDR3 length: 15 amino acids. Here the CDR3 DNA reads TGTGCCAGCAGCGTGGGGTCAGATACGCAGTATCCTCTCCACTTT. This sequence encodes CASSVGSDTQYPLHF.

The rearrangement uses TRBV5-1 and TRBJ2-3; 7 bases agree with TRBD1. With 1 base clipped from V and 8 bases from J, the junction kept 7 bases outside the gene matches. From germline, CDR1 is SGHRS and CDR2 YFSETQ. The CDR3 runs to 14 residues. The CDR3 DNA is TGCGCCAGCAGCTTGTCACAGGGGAGCCCTACGCAGTATTTT. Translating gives CASSLSQGSPTQYF.

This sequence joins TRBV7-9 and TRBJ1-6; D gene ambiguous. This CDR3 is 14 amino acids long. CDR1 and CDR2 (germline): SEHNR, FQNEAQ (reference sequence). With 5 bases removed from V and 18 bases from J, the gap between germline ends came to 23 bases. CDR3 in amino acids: CASSGAAGNTAAHF. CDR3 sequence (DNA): TGTGCCAGCAGCGGCGCAGCGGGGAACACAGCAGCCCACTTT.

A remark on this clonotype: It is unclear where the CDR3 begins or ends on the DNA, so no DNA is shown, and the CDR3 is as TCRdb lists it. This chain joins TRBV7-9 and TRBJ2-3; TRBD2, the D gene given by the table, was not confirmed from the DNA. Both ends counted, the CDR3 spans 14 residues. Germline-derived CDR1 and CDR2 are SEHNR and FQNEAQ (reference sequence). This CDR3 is CASSFAAGTTYEQF.

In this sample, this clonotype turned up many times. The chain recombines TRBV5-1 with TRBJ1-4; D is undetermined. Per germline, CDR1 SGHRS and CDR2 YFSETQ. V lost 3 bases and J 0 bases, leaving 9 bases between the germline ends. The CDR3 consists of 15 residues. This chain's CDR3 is CASSYEGSTNEKLFF. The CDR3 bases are TGCGCCAGCAGCTATGAAGGGTCAACTAATGAAAAACTGTTTTTT.

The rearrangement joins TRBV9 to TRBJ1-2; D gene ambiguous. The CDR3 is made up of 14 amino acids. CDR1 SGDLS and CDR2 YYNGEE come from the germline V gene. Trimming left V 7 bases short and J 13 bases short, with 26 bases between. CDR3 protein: CASGLARNNQYFTF. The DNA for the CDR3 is TGTGCCAGCGGATTGGCACGGAACAATCAGTACTTCACCTTC. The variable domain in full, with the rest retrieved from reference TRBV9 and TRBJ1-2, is DSGVTQTPKHLITATGQRVTLRCSPRSGDLSVYWYQQSLDQGLQFLIQYYNGEERAKGNILERFSAQQFPDLHSELNLSSLELGDSALYFCASGLARNNQYFTFGSGTRLTVV.

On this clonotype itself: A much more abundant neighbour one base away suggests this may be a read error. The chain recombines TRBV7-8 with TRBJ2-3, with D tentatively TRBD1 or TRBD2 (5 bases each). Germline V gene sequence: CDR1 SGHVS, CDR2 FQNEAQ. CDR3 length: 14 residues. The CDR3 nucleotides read TGTGCCAGCAGCTTACATCCAGACGGGGCAGCCCTTTCTTTT. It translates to CASSLHPDGAALSF.

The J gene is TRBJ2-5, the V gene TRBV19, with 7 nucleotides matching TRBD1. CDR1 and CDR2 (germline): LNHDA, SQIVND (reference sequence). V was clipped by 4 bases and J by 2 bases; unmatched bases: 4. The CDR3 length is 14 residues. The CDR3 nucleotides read TGTGCCAGTAGTACGCCGGGACAGCAAGAGACCCAGTACTTC. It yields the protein CASSTPGQQETQYF. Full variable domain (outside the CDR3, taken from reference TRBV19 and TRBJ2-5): DGGITQSPKYLFRKEGQNVTLSCEQNLNHDAMYWYRQDPGQGLRLIYYSQIVNDFQKGDIAEGYSVSREKKESFPLTVTSAQKNPTAFYLCASSTPGQQETQYFGPGTRLLVL.

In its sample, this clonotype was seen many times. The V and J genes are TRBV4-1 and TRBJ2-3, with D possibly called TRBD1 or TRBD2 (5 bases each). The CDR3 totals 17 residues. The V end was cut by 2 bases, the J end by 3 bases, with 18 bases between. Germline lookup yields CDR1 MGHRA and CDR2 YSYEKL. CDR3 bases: TGCGCCAGCAGCCAACTCGGGGCCCTCCTCGGGACAGATACGCAGTATTTT. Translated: CASSQLGALLGTDTQYF.

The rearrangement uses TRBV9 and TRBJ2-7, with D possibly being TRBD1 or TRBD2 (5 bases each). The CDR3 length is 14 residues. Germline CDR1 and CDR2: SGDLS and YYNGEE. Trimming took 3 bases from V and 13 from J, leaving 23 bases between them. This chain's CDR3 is CASSGRGPRNQPYF. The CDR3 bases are TGTGCCAGCAGCGGACGGGGCCCGAGAAATCAGCCCTACTTC.

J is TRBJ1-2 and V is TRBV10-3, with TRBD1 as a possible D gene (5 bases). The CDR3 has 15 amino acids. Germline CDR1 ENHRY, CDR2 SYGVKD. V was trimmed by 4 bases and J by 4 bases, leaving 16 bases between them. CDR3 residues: CAISGYRLPFYGYTF. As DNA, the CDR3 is TGTGCCATCAGTGGGTACAGGTTGCCGTTCTATGGCTACACCTTC.

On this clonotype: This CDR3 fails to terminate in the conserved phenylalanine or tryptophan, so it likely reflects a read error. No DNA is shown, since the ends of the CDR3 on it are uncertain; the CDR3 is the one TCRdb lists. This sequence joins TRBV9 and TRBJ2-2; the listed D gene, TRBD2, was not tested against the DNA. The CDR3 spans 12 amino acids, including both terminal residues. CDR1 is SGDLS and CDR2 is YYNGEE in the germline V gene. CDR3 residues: CASSFGTSGIDI.

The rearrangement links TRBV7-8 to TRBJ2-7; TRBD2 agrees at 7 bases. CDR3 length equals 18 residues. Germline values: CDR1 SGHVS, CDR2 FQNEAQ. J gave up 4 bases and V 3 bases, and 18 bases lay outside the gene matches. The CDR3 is CASSFPGGPDTQSYEQYV. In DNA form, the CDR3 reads TGTGCCAGCAGCTTTCCGGGAGGCCCCGATACGCAGTCTTACGAGCAGTACGTC.

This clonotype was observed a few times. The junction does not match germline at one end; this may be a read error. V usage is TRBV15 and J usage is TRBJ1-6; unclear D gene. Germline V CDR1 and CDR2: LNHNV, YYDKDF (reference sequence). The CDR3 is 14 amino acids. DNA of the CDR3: TGTGCCAGCAGCTTGAGTTCCTATAATGAGCCCCTCCACTTT. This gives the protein CASSLSSYNEPLHF.

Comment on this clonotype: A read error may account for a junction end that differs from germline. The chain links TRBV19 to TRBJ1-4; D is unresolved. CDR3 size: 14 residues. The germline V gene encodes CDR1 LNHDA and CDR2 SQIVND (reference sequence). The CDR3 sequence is CASSIVGNDDNELF. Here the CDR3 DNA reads TGTGCCAGTAGTATAGTAGGGAATGATGACAATGAGCTTTTT. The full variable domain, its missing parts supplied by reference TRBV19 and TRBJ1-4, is DGGITQSPKYLFRKEGQNVTLSCEQNLNHDAMYWYRQDPGQGLRLIYYSQIVNDFQKGDIAEGYSVSREKKESFPLTVTSAQKNPTAFYLCASSIVGNDDNELFGSGTQLSVL.

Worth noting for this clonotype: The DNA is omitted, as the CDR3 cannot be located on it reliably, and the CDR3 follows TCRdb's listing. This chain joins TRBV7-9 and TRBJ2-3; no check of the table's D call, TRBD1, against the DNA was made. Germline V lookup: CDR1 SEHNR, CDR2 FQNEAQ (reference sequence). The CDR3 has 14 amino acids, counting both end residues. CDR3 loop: CASSLAWGAGTQYF.

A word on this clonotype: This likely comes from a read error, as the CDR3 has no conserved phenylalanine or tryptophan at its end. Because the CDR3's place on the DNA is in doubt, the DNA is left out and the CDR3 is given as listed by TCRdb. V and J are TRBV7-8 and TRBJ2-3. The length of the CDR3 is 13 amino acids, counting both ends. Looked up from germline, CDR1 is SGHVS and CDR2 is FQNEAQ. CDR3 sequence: CASSYGPTETEYS.

In nucleotides, the CDR3 is TGCGCCAGCAGCCATGTTCCTTGGACAGGAGAGAACACTGAAGCTTTCTTT. Translated, it gives CASSHVPWTGENTEAFF. The chain joins TRBV4-1 to TRBJ1-1; 7 bases fit TRBD1. Germline V gene sequence: CDR1 MGHRA, CDR2 YSYEKL. With V trimmed by 3 bases and J by 1 base, 11 bases remained unmatched. CDR3 length: 17 residues.